This TCR beta chain was sequenced during a study of CD8+ T cells in alopecia areata. A word on this clone: Its antigen remains unidentified.

Deletions cut 0 bases from V and 3 bases from J, with 13 bases between. Germline CDR1 is MNHEY and CDR2 is SVGAGI. This CDR3 is 16 amino acids long. Extracted RNA was reverse transcribed, and the resulting cDNA served as sequencing template. Sequencing used immunoSEQ multiplex PCR; TCRdb keeps in-frame clones, though not all of them. The data show about 210,000 clones, approximately 72% seen once. Indicated treatment: oral pan-JAK inhibitor, 5-10 mg twice daily. Study-level results: Elevated clonality characterized lesional scalp relative to normal scalp, particularly in alopecia totalis/universalis. A great number of expanded lesional clones endured in scalp and blood during tofacitinib.

The chain links TRBV6-5 to TRBJ2-3, with D perhaps being TRBD1 or TRBD2 (5 bases each). Sequencing used CD4+ T cells sorted from blood, obtained between weeks 43 and 45, from a patient treated with tofacitinib. The clonotype was recovered from a human donor with alopecia areata. The CDR3 sequence is CASSYSMWGWTDTQYF. The DNA of the CDR3 is TGTGCCAGCAGTTACTCTATGTGGGGGTGGACAGATACGCAGTATTTT.